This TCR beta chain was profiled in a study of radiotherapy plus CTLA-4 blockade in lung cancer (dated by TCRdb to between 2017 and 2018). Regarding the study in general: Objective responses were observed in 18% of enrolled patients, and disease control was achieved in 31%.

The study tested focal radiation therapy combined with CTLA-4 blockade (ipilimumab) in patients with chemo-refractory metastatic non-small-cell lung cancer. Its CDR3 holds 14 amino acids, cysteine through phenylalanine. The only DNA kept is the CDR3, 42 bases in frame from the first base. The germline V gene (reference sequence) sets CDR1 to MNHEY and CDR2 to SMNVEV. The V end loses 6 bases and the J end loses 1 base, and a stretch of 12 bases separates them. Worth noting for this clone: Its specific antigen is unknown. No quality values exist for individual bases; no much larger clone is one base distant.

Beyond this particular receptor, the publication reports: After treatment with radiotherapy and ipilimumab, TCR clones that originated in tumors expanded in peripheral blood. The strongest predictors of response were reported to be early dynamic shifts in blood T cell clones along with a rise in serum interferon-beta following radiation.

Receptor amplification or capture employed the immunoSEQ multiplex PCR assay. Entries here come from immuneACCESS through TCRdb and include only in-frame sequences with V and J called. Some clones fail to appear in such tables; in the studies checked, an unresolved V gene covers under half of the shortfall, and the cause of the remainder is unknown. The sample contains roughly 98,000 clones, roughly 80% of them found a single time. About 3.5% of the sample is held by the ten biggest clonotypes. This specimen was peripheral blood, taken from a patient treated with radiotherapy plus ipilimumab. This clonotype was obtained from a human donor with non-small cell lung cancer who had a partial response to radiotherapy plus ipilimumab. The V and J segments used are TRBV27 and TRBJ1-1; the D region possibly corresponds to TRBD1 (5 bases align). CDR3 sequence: CASRAGRANTEAFF. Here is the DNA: TGTGCCAGCAGGGCTGGCAGGGCGAACACTGAAGCTTTCTTT.